A single sample is the source of the 19 T cell receptor beta chains below, sequenced in a study of shared clonotypes between healthy human individuals. Only in-frame clones appear in the TCRdb table, and some are missing; sequencing was by immunoSEQ multiplex PCR. The sample lists about 820,000 clones; nearly 95% were seen once. CD45RO-negative CD8 cells positively selected for CCR7 made up the naive population, which excluded terminally differentiated effector memory CD45RA+ cells. Sequenced: naive CD8+ T cells sorted from blood. The receptor set was obtained from a man under 40 in good health.

The genes are TRBV7-9 and TRBJ2-7, with D hard to call. Trimming shortened V by 5 bases and J by 0 bases, and 11 bases separated the two germline ends. Germline V gene sequence: CDR1 SEHNR, CDR2 FQNEAQ (reference sequence). This CDR3 contains 14 residues. The CDR3 loop reads CASSPIANSYEQYF. The CDR3 bases are TGTGCCAGCAGCCCCATTGCCAACTCCTACGAGCAGTACTTC. The full variable domain, with the rest looked up from reference TRBV7-9 and TRBJ2-7, is DTGVSQNPRHKITKRGQNVTFRCDPISEHNRLYWYRQTLGQGPEFLTYFQNEAQLEKSRLLSDRFSAERPKGSFSTLEIQRTEQGDSAMYLCASSPIANSYEQYFGPGTRLTVT.

The chain joins TRBV7-7 to TRBJ2-1, with 8 bases fitting TRBD2. CDR3 length: 14 residues. J lost 7 bases, V lost 5 bases, and 7 bases had no gene match. Germline loops: CDR1 SSHAT, CDR2 FNYEAQ (reference sequence). The CDR3 sequence: CASSPSGFGNEQFF. For the CDR3, the DNA is TGTGCCAGCAGCCCTAGCGGGTTTGGAAATGAGCAGTTCTTC.

The V and J genes are TRBV11-3 and TRBJ2-5; possibly TRBD1 or TRBD2 for D (5 bases each). Trimming cost V 5 bases and J 0 bases, with 13 bases left between them. The CDR3 has 15 amino acids. The germline V gene encodes CDR1 SGHNT and CDR2 YENEEA. Here the CDR3 reads CASSARDGNQETQYF. The CDR3 nucleotides read TGTGCCAGCAGCGCCCGGGACGGAAACCAAGAGACCCAGTACTTC. The whole variable domain, remainder taken from reference TRBV11-3 and TRBJ2-5, is EAGVVQSPRYKIIEKKQPVAFWCNPISGHNTLYWYLQNLGQGPELLIRYENEEAVDDSQLPKDRFSAERLKGVDSTLKIQPAELGDSAVYLCASSARDGNQETQYFGPGTRLLVL.

The CDR3 spells CASNPTGNHEQYF. The DNA for the CDR3 is TGTGCCAGTAACCCGACAGGGAACCACGAGCAGTACTTC. The chain recombines TRBV19 with TRBJ2-7; 7 bases line up with TRBD1. Germline V gene sequence: CDR1 LNHDA, CDR2 SQIVND (reference sequence). V gave up 7 bases and J gave up 5 bases; unmatched junction bases: 8. The CDR3 has 13 residues.

V gene TRBV28 combines with J gene TRBJ1-5; D is unresolved. Trimming removed 1 base at V and 2 bases at J, with 9 bases between. Per germline, CDR1 MDHEN and CDR2 SYDVKM. The CDR3 is 15 residues long. CDR3 DNA: TGTGCCAGCAGTTTATTGGGGAATCGCAATCAGCCCCAGCATTTT. Encoded protein: CASSLLGNRNQPQHF. Based on the CDR3 plus reference TRBV28 and TRBJ1-5, the full variable domain is DVKVTQSSRYLVKRTGEKVFLECVQDMDHENMFWYRQDPGLGLRLIYFSYDVKMKEKGDIPEGYSVSREKKERFSLILESASTNQTSMYLCASSLLGNRNQPQHFGDGTRLSIL.

This clone was seen a single time. V is TRBV5-6 and J is TRBJ2-1, with D unresolved. Germline V gene lookup returns CDR1 SGHDT and CDR2 YYEEEE. Trimming removed 6 bases from V and 7 bases from J, with 11 bases in between. The CDR3 spans 12 residues. The DNA of the CDR3 is TGTGCCAGCACCTACAGTTCGAATGAGCAGTTCTTC. Its translation: CASTYSSNEQFF. The variable domain in full, with the rest retrieved from reference TRBV5-6 and TRBJ2-1, is DAGVTQSPTHLIKTRGQQVTLRCSPKSGHDTVSWYQQALGQGPQFIFQYYEEEERQRGNFPDRFSGHQFPNYSSELNVNALLLGDSALYLCASTYSSNEQFFGPGTRLTVL.

The chain combines TRBV7-6 with TRBJ2-1, with D maybe TRBD2 (6 bases). Germline lookup yields CDR1 SGHVS and CDR2 FNYEAQ. Trimming removed 0 bases from V and 10 bases from J, with 16 bases in between. The CDR3 contains 15 residues. This chain's CDR3 is CASSLALGGTREQFF. As DNA, the CDR3 is TGTGCCAGCAGCTTAGCGCTGGGGGGAACCAGGGAGCAGTTCTTC.

The sample holds one count of this clone. This chain uses TRBV7-8 with TRBJ1-4; no clear D. Germline V gives CDR1 SGHVS, CDR2 FQNEAQ. This CDR3 spans 12 amino acids. Trimming took off 2 bases at V and 8 bases at J, with 6 bases between the two ends. The CDR3 sequence is CASSLPGEKLFF. The CDR3 DNA is TGTGCCAGCAGCTTACCAGGCGAAAAACTGTTTTTT.

The chain joins TRBV27 to TRBJ1-2; D is possibly TRBD1 (5 bases). The CDR3 totals 15 residues. V was trimmed by 3 bases and J by 5 bases, leaving 16 bases between them. Germline CDR1 MNHEY, CDR2 SMNVEV (reference sequence). This CDR3 reads CASSLAAGTVYGYTF. CDR3 nucleotides: TGTGCCAGCAGTTTGGCTGCCGGGACGGTATATGGCTACACCTTC.

V gene TRBV4-3 combines with J gene TRBJ2-3; 9 bases match TRBD2. V shed 4 bases and J 4 bases; nucleotides not matched to a gene: 6. There are 15 residues in the CDR3. Germline loops: CDR1 LGHNA, CDR2 YSLEER. CDR3 nucleotides: TGCGCCAGCAGCCCAATAGCGGGAGCGGCAGATACGCAGTATTTT. This gives the protein CASSPIAGAADTQYF.

The genes are TRBV29-1 and TRBJ2-7; D call uncertain. The V gene lost 0 bases and the J gene lost 0 bases, with 12 bases spanning the gap. Germline assignment: CDR1 SQVTM and CDR2 ANQGSEA. This CDR3 contains 15 residues. The CDR3 protein is CSVEDLGSSSYEQYF. Here the CDR3 DNA reads TGCAGCGTTGAAGATCTGGGCAGCTCCTCCTACGAGCAGTACTTC.

The chain has TRBV5-1 and TRBJ1-4; D not resolved. The CDR3 is made up of 15 amino acids. The germline gives CDR1 SGHRS, CDR2 YFSETQ. The V end lost 0 bases, the J end lost 4 bases, and 10 bases lay between the germline ends. Here the CDR3 reads CASSLDRGSNEKLFF. DNA of the CDR3: TGCGCCAGCAGCTTGGACCGCGGTAGTAATGAAAAACTGTTTTTT.

The chain is built from TRBV6-6 and TRBJ2-4; D not resolved. Trimming cost V 6 bases and J 6 bases, with 12 bases left between them. CDR3 size: 13 residues. CDR1 and CDR2 (germline): MNHNY, SVGAGI (reference sequence). CDR3 loop: CASRTPSINIQYF. CDR3 DNA: TGTGCCAGCAGAACCCCCTCAATAAACATTCAGTACTTC.

This chain joins TRBV18 and TRBJ2-5; D is perhaps TRBD2 (6 bases). Deletions cut 0 bases from V and 4 bases from J, with 15 bases between. Germline V CDR1 and CDR2: KGHSH, LQKENI. This CDR3 region has 16 residues. CDR3 DNA: TGTGCCAGCTCACCACCAGCGGAGGGTCTCCCAGAGACCCAGTACTTC. Its protein product is CASSPPAEGLPETQYF.

The gene calls are TRBV7-9 and TRBJ2-6; D remains ambiguous. Germline V gene lookup returns CDR1 SEHNR and CDR2 FQNEAQ (reference sequence). The CDR3 runs to 15 residues. The V end lost 5 bases, the J end lost 6 bases, and 14 bases lay between the germline ends. CDR3 coding DNA: TGTGCCAGCAGCCCGAAAGAATCAGAGGCCAACGTCCTGACTTTC. Amino acids: CASSPKESEANVLTF.

J is TRBJ2-1 and V is TRBV7-9; no firm D call. The germline CDR1 and CDR2 sequences are SEHNR and FQNEAQ (reference sequence). The CDR3 length is 13 residues. The V end was cut by 7 bases, the J end by 5 bases, with 12 bases between. The CDR3 region has the DNA TGTGCCAGCACCTATTCAGGAAACAATGAGCAGTTCTTC. It translates to CASTYSGNNEQFF.

In nucleotides, the CDR3 is TGCAGTGCTAGGACAGTATATGGCTACACCTTC. Translation: CSARTVYGYTF. The chain combines TRBV20-1 with TRBJ1-2, with D perhaps matching TRBD1 (5 bases). CDR3 length equals 11 residues. Germline CDR1 DFQATT, CDR2 SNEGSKA (reference sequence). V lost 3 bases and J lost 5, with 7 bases in between.

The chain recombines TRBV2 with TRBJ2-7; possible D gene TRBD2, 5 bases. CDR1 SNHLY and CDR2 FYNNEI come from the germline V gene. V shed 4 bases and J shed 6 bases, with 16 bases lying between them. CDR3 length: 14 amino acids. Here the CDR3 reads CASSGGGSGLEQYF. CDR3 bases: TGTGCCAGCAGTGGTGGAGGTTCCGGGCTCGAGCAGTACTTC. Together with reference TRBV2 and TRBJ2-7, the CDR3 gives the full variable domain: EPEVTQTPSHQVTQMGQEVILRCVPISNHLYFYWYRQILGQKVEFLVSFYNNEISEKSEIFDDQFSVERPDGSNFTLKIRSTKLEDSAMYFCASSGGGSGLEQYFGPGTRLTVT.

The chain has TRBV6-5 and TRBJ2-6, with D unclear. This CDR3 spans 14 amino acids. Between the trimmed V and J ends, which lost 4 bases and 9 bases, there was a span of 13 bases. Germline V lookup: CDR1 MNHEY, CDR2 SVGAGI. The CDR3 spells CASSWGRFVNVLTF. As DNA, the CDR3 is TGTGCCAGCAGTTGGGGAAGGTTTGTCAACGTCCTGACTTTC.